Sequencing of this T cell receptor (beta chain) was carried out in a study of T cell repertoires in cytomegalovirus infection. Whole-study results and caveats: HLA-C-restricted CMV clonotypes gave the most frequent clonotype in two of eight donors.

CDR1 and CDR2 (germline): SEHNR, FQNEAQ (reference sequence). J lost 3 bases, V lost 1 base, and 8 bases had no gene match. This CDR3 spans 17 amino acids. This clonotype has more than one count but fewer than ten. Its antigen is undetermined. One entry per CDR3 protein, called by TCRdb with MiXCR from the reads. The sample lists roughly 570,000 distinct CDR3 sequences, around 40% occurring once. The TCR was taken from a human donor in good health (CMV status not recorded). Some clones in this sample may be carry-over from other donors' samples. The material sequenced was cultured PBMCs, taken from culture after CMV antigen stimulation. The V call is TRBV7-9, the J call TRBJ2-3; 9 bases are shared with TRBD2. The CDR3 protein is CASSLGETSGPTDTQYF. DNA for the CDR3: TGTGCCAGCAGCTTAGGTGAGACTAGCGGTCCAACAGATACGCAGTATTTT.